Listed here are 10 T cell receptor beta chains from one sample, sequenced in a study of early T cells in non-severe SARS-CoV-2 infection. TCRdb independently ran MiXCR on the 5' RACE reads; one entry per CDR3 protein. The table includes some 75,000 distinct CDR3 sequences, roughly 13% detected once. The sequenced material came from whole blood. All receptors come from an adult who was a healthcare worker with PCR-confirmed SARS-CoV-2 infection or an uninfected control (not recorded which).

This clonotype has just a few counts. The chain uses TRBV29-1 and TRBJ2-1; D assignment may be TRBD1 or TRBD2 (5 bases each). This CDR3 spans 15 amino acids. Germline V gives CDR1 SQVTM, CDR2 ANQGSEA. Trimming removed 5 bases from V and 5 bases from J, with 19 bases in between. In DNA form, the CDR3 reads TGCAGCGTTCGAGGCTCCCGGGGCTATGACAATGAGCAGTTCTTC. The encoded protein is CSVRGSRGYDNEQFF.

The sample holds a few counts of this clonotype. The rearrangement joins TRBV18 to TRBJ1-4; the match to TRBD1 covers 7 bases. CDR1 is KGHSH and CDR2 is LQKENI in the germline V gene. V was pared by 2 bases and J by 5 bases, with 5 bases of the junction left unmatched. CDR3 length equals 15 residues. The CDR3 reads CASSPVPTGNEKLFF. CDR3 bases: TGTGCCAGCTCACCAGTACCGACAGGGAATGAAAAACTGTTTTTT.

This clonotype was seen more than once but under ten times. This chain joins TRBV3-1 and TRBJ2-3; D is uncertain. This CDR3 has 11 amino acids. CDR1 is LGHDT and CDR2 is YNNKEL in the germline V gene (reference sequence). Trimming took 2 bases from V and 7 from J, leaving 4 bases between them. Here the CDR3 reads CASSQRNTQYF. CDR3 coding DNA: TGTGCCAGCAGCCAAAGAAATACGCAGTATTTT.

This clonotype was recorded many times. The V gene is TRBV27, the J gene TRBJ2-1; D remains ambiguous. The CDR3 totals 14 residues. The V end lost 0 bases, the J end lost 0 bases, and 3 bases lay between the germline ends. Germline V CDR1 and CDR2: MNHEY, SMNVEV (reference sequence). In DNA, the CDR3 is TGTGCCAGCAGTTTATCCCGCTCCTACAATGAGCAGTTCTTC. This encodes CASSLSRSYNEQFF.

As concerns this clonotype: A single base separates this from a much larger clone, so it may be a read error. The rearrangement joins TRBV20-1 to TRBJ1-2, with 7 bases lining up with TRBD1. Germline CDR1 DFQATT, CDR2 SNEGSKA (reference sequence). The V and J ends lost 1 base and 1 base, in that order; junction bases with no gene match: 9. The CDR3 loop spans 16 amino acids. The CDR3 region has the DNA TGCAGTGCTAGAGTCCCCAGACAGGGAGATAACTATGGCTACACCTTC. It is translated as CSARVPRQGDNYGYTF.

In this sample, this clonotype turned up many times. The chain uses TRBV20-1 and TRBJ1-1; possibly TRBD1 for D (5 bases). Trimming left V 5 bases short and J 0 bases short, with 10 bases between. Germline values: CDR1 DFQATT, CDR2 SNEGSKA (reference sequence). There are 13 residues in the CDR3. The DNA of the CDR3 is TGCAGTGCTGAGAGACAGTTGAACACTGAAGCTTTCTTT. Its translation: CSAERQLNTEAFF.

There are many counts of this clonotype. V and J are TRBV27 and TRBJ1-6; 8 bases align to TRBD1. The CDR3 loop spans 14 amino acids. Germline-derived CDR1 and CDR2 are MNHEY and SMNVEV (reference sequence). J was trimmed by 10 bases and V by 6 bases; bases with no gene match: 8. The chain's CDR3 is CASRWAGGNSPLHF. The CDR3 DNA reads as TGTGCCAGCAGGTGGGCAGGGGGCAACTCACCCCTCCACTTT.

This clonotype was observed a few times. V usage is TRBV14 and J usage is TRBJ2-7; D is uncertain. Germline lookup yields CDR1 SGHDN and CDR2 FVKESK. Trimming removed 4 bases from V and 2 bases from J, with 15 bases in between. The CDR3 sequence is 15 residues long. The CDR3: CASSRRQLGTYEQYF. CDR3 nucleotide sequence: TGTGCCAGCAGCCGCAGACAATTGGGCACCTACGAGCAGTACTTC.

The sample holds many counts of this clonotype. The chain employs TRBV12-3 or TRBV12-4 and TRBJ2-2, with TRBD1 matching 12 bases. Trimming cost V 6 bases and J 3 bases; bases outside gene matches: 8. The CDR3 runs to 17 residues. CDR3 residues: CASSTGTGGVDTGELFF. The DNA for the CDR3 is TGTGCCAGCAGCACCGGGACAGGGGGCGTCGACACCGGGGAGCTGTTTTTT.

This clonotype was recorded many times. The chain has TRBV7-6 and TRBJ1-1; D not certain. This CDR3 is 13 amino acids long. CDR1 is SGHVS, CDR2 FNYEAQ, per germline. Between the trimmed V and J ends, which lost 6 bases and 5 bases, there was a span of 13 bases. The CDR3 DNA reads as TGTGCCAGCAGTCCAAGTGAGGTAACTGAAGCTTTCTTT. Its protein is CASSPSEVTEAFF. The full variable domain, with the rest looked up from reference TRBV7-6 and TRBJ1-1, is GAGVSQSPRYKVTKRGQDVALRCDPISGHVSLYWYRQALGQGPEFLTYFNYEAQQDKSGLPNDRFSAERPEGSISTLTIQRTEQRDSAMYRCASSPSEVTEAFFGQGTRLTVV.